This TCR beta chain derives from a study of cytomegalovirus exposure and HLA in healthy donors. Study-wide results and limits: Follow-up analysis later connected one missense variant in DCLRE1C with trimming of TCR beta V- and J-genes. The authors enumerated 180 or so TCR beta chains as linked to cytomegalovirus.

To note about this clone: No antigen is known for it.

Amplification used 60 Vbeta primers and 13 Jbeta primers. The method was immunoSEQ multiplex PCR; TCRdb's version includes in-frame clones alone and lacks a portion of them. The sample comprises some 200,000 clones, more than 85% of which are singletons, and approximately 1% rests with the top ten. Sequencing was performed on PBMCs. This TCR was sampled from a woman younger than 35 in good health and CMV-seronegative.

CDR3 DNA: TGTGCCAGCGGAGGAGACTTTCAAGAGACCCAGTACTTC. It codes for CASGGDFQETQYF. The rearrangement joins TRBV6-1 to TRBJ2-5, with D possibly TRBD2 on 5 matching bases. Germline CDR1 and CDR2: MNHNS and SASEGT. The CDR3 has 13 amino acids. Trimming left V 8 bases short and J 2 bases short, with 12 bases between.